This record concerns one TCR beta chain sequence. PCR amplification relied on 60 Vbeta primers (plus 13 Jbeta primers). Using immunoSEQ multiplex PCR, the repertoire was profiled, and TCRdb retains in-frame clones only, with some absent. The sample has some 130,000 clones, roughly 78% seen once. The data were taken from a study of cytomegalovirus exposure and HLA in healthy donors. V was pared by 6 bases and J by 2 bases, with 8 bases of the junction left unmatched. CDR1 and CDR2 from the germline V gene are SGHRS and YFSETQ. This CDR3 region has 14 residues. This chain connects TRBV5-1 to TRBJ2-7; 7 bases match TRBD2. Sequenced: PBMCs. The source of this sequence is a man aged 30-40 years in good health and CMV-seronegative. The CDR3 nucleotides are TGCGCCAGCACCGAGGGGACTAACACCTACGAGCAGTACTTC. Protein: CASTEGTNTYEQYF.